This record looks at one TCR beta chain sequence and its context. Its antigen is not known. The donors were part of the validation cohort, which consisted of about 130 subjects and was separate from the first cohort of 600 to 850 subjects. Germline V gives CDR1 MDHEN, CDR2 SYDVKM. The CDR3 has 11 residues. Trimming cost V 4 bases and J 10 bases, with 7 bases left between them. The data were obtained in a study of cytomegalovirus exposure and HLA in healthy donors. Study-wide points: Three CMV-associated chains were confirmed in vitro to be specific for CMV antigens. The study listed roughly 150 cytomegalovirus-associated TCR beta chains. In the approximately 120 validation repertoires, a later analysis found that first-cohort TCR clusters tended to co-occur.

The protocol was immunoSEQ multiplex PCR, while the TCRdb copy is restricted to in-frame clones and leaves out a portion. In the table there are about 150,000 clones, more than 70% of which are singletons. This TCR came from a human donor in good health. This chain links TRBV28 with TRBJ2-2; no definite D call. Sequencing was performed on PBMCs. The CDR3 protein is CASSSYLELFF. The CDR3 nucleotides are TGTGCCAGCAGTTCCTACTTGGAGCTGTTTTTT.